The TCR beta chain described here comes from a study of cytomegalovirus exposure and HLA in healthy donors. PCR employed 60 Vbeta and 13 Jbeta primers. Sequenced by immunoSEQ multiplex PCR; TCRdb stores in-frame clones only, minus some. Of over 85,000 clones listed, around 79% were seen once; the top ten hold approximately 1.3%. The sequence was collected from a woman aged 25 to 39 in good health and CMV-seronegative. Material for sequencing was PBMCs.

The CDR3 DNA sequence: TGCGCCAGCAGATCAAGCTCCCCTAAGACAGATACGCAGTATTTT. Residues: CASRSSSPKTDTQYF. V and J are TRBV5-1 and TRBJ2-3; D unresolved. The CDR3 runs 15 residues. Trimming cost V 5 bases and J 3 bases, with 16 bases left between them. Germline CDR1 reads SGHRS; CDR2 reads YFSETQ.